Included here is one TCR beta chain sequence, with context. This record belongs to a study of CD8+CD57+ T cells in acquired aplastic anemia. For the study at large: Isolated CD4+ and CD8+ cells, once sorted, yielded DNA averaging around 3.3 ug.

CDR3 and TCR beta VDJ profiling relied on genomic DNA as the template. In TCRdb, the reads were re-called with MiXCR into one record per CDR3 protein. The sample includes around 200,000 distinct CDR3 sequences, about 60% of them seen just once. Flow cytometry had shown expanded CD8+CD57+ cells in the patients chosen for sequencing. Patients had not yet gotten any therapy when their blood was taken for sampling. Sequenced: sorted CD4+, CD8+, or CD8+CD57+ T cells (not recorded which) from PBMCs. This receptor was taken from a human donor with aplastic anemia.

For the CDR3, the DNA is TGTGCCAGCAGCTTAGTGGACTCTGGGGCCAACGTCCTGACTTTC. This translates into CASSLVDSGANVLTF. The chain couples TRBV7-9 to TRBJ2-6; D remains ambiguous. The germline gives CDR1 SEHNR, CDR2 FQNEAQ (reference sequence). The CDR3 spans 15 residues. Trimming removed 1 base from V and 0 bases from J, with 4 bases in between.